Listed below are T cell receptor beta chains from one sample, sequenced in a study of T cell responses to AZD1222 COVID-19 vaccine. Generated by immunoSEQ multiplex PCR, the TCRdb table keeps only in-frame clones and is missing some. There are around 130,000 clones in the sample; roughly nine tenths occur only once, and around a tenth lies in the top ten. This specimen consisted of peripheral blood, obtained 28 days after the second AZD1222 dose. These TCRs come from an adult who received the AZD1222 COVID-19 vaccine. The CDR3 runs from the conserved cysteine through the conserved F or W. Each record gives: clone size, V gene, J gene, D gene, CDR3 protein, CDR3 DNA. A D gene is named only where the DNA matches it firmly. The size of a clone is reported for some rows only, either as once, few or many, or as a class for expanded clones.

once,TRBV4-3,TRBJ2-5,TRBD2,CASSQAGLAGDQETQYF,TGCGCCAGCAGCCAAGCGGGACTAGCGGGGGACCAAGAGACCCAGTACTTC
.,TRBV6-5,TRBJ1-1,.,CASSRTDVAEAFF,TGTGCCAGCAGCCGCACGGACGTCGCTGAAGCTTTCTTT
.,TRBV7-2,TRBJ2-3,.,CASSLEERDTQYF,TGTGCCAGCAGCTTAGAAGAACGGGATACGCAGTATTTT
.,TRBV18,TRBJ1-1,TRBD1,CASSPRDSPEAFF,TGTGCCAGCTCACCCCGGGACAGCCCTGAAGCTTTCTTT
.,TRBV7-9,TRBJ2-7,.,CASSLLQAVQYF,TGTGCCAGCAGCTTGTTACAGGCAGTGCAGTACTTC
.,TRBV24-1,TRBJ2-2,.,CATSGAGSLTGELFF,TGTGCCACCAGTGGAGCAGGGTCATTGACCGGGGAGCTGTTTTTT
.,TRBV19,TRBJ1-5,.,CASSIGTDFDNQPQHF,TGTGCCAGTAGTATAGGGACCGACTTTGATAATCAGCCCCAGCATTTT
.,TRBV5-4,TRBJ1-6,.,CASSPQAMGDSPLHF,TGTGCCAGCAGCCCACAAGCGATGGGGGATTCACCCCTCCACTTT
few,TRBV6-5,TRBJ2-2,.,CASTRGEGGTGELFF,TGTGCCAGCACGAGGGGCGAGGGCGGCACCGGGGAGCTGTTTTTT
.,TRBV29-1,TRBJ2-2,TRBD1,CSVGSYRDRNTGELFF,TGCAGCGTTGGTTCTTACCGGGACAGGAACACCGGGGAGCTGTTTTTT
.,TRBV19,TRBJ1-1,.,CASSILVKDTEAFF,TGTGCCAGTAGTATCCTGGTTAAGGACACTGAAGCTTTCTTT
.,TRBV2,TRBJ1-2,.,CASSAVPNYGYTF,TGTGCCAGCAGTGCCGTACCTAACTATGGCTACACCTTC
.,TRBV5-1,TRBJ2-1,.,CASSLESSVGNEQFF,TGCGCCAGCAGCTTGGAGTCTAGCGTCGGCAATGAGCAGTTCTTC
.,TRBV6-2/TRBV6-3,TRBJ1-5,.,CASSYSAGLGPQHF,TGTGCCAGCAGTTACTCGGCAGGCCTAGGGCCCCAGCATTTT
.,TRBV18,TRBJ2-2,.,CASSPFTLGGGDGELFF,TGTGCCAGCTCACCGTTTACTCTCGGGGGCGGAGACGGGGAGCTGTTTTTT
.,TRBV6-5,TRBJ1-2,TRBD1,CASSYSGQGGYGYTF,TGTGCCAGCAGTTACTCCGGACAGGGAGGCTATGGCTACACCTTC
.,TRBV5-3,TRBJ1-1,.,CARSSNTEAFF,TGTGCCAGAAGCTCGAACACTGAAGCTTTCTTT
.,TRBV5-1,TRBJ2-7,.,CASSSKDRRYEQYF,TGCGCCAGCAGCTCCAAAGACAGAAGATACGAGCAGTACTTC
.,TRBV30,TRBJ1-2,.,CAWTQDIDGYTF,TGTGCCTGGACCCAGGACATTGATGGCTACACCTTC
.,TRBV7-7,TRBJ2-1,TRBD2,CASSLEVGGHNEQFF,TGTGCCAGCAGCTTAGAAGTGGGAGGGCACAATGAGCAGTTCTTC
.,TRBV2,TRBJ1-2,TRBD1,CASPPGQFSNYGYTF,TGTGCCAGCCCGCCGGGACAGTTTTCTAACTATGGCTACACCTTC
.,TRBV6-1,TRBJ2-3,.,CASSERGATDTQYF,TGTGCCAGCAGTGAAAGGGGGGCCACAGATACGCAGTATTTT
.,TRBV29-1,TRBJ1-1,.,CSGNPGVGTEAFF,TGCAGCGGCAACCCGGGGGTTGGCACTGAAGCTTTCTTT
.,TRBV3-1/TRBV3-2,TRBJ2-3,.,CASSQDPAGTDTQYF,TGTGCCAGCAGCCAAGATCCGGCCGGAACAGATACGCAGTATTTT
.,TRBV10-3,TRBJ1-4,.,CAISQYHATNEKLFF,TGTGCCATCAGCCAATACCATGCAACTAATGAAAAACTGTTTTTT
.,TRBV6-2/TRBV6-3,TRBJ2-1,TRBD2,CASSYSRERWGDEQFF,TGTGCCAGCAGTTACTCGCGGGAGCGGTGGGGTGATGAGCAGTTCTTC
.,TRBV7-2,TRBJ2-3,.,CASSLGVRVPSTDTQYF,TGTGCCAGCAGCTTAGGGGTTAGGGTCCCTAGCACAGATACGCAGTATTTT
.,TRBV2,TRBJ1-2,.,CASITYNGSGGYTF,TGTGCCAGCATCACCTATAATGGATCGGGTGGCTACACCTTC
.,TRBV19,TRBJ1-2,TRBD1,CASSIGTAADYGYTF,TGTGCCAGTAGTATTGGGACAGCGGCAGACTATGGCTACACCTTC
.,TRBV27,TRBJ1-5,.,CASSWGGDQPQHF,TGTGCCAGCAGTTGGGGGGGTGATCAGCCCCAGCATTTT
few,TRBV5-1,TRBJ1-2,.,CASSPWGGDDQGYTF,TGCGCCAGCAGTCCCTGGGGGGGAGACGATCAGGGCTACACCTTC
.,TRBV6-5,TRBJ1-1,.,CASSSSSTEAFF,TGTGCCAGCAGTTCAAGTAGCACTGAAGCTTTCTTT
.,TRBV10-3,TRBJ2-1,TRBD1,CAITGQLHNEQFF,TGTGCCATCACGGGACAGCTCCACAATGAGCAGTTCTTC
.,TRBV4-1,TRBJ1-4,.,CASSQDGQPPGEKLFF,TGCGCCAGCAGCCAAGATGGGCAGCCTCCGGGTGAAAAACTGTTTTTT
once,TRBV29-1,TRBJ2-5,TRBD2,CSVEPLAGVGRETQYF,TGCAGCGTTGAACCACTAGCGGGAGTTGGGCGGGAGACCCAGTACTTC
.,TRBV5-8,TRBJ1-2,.,CASSLGGSYGYTF,TGTGCCAGCAGCTTGGGAGGTAGCTATGGCTACACCTTC
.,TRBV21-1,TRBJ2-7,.,CASSNKGLAGNYEQYF,TGTGCCAGCAGCAACAAGGGACTAGCGGGGAACTACGAGCAGTACTTC
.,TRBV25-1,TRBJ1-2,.,CASSEVRNYGYTF,TGTGCCAGCAGTGAAGTTCGTAACTATGGCTACACCTTC
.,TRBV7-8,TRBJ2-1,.,CASSPAAPPGEQFF,TGTGCCAGCAGCCCAGCGGCGCCCCCCGGTGAGCAGTTCTTC
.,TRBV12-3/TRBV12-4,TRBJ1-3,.,CASNGGNTIYF,TGTGCCAGCAACGGTGGAAACACCATATATTTT
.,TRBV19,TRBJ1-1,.,CASSIGKVAGVEEAFF,TGTGCCAGTAGTATAGGAAAGGTGGCAGGGGTAGAGGAAGCTTTCTTT
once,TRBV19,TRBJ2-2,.,CASSIAGLGGGGELFF,TGTGCCAGTAGTATAGCCGGACTAGGGGGAGGCGGGGAGCTGTTTTTT
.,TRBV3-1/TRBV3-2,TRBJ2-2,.,CASSQDERAGTPTGELFF,TGTGCCAGCAGCCAAGATGAGCGGGCGGGAACCCCCACCGGGGAGCTGTTTTTT
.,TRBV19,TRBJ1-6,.,CASSIGDANSPLHF,TGTGCCAGTAGTATAGGAGACGCTAATTCACCCCTCCACTTT
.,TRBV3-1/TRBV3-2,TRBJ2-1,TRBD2,CASSILADDEQFF,TGTGCCAGCAGCATCCTAGCGGATGATGAGCAGTTCTTC
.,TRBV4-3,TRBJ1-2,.,CASSQDGKWGYTF,TGCGCCAGCAGCCAAGATGGGAAGTGGGGCTACACCTTC
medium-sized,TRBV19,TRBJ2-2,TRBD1,CASSIQGATGELFF,TGTGCCAGTAGTATACAGGGGGCGACCGGGGAGCTGTTTTTT
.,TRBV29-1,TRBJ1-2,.,CSVAASGQGGYTF,TGCAGCGTGGCAGCTTCAGGGCAGGGTGGCTACACCTTC
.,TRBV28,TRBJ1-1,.,CASRSHGAPLAFF,TGTGCCAGCAGATCTCACGGGGCCCCCCTGGCTTTCTTT
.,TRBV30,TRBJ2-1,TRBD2,CAWRTPSGPYNEQFF,TGTGCCTGGAGGACCCCTAGCGGACCCTACAATGAGCAGTTCTTC